Below, 23 T cell receptor beta chains from the same sample are listed, as sequenced in a study of blood T cell repertoires in COVID-19. Only in-frame clones appear in the TCRdb table, and some are missing; sequencing was by immunoSEQ multiplex PCR. This sample carries fewer than 50,000 clones, around 80% of them seen once, and the ten largest clones take 20% to 30%. Sequenced input: peripheral blood. Receptors were obtained from a man aged 70-80 years with acute or convalescent COVID-19.

The chain employs TRBV7-2 and TRBJ1-5; a possible D gene is TRBD1 (6 bases). Trimming pared 5 bases from V and 4 bases from J, leaving 15 bases between. CDR1 SGHTA and CDR2 FQGNSA come from the germline V gene. This CDR3 contains 15 residues. As DNA, the CDR3 is TGTGCCAGCAGCGCACCCGGGACAAAGAATCAGCCCCAGCATTTT. Amino acid sequence: CASSAPGTKNQPQHF.

This clone was observed a single time. The chain joins TRBV19 to TRBJ2-2, with 10 bases that match TRBD1. CDR3 length equals 14 residues. Trimming cost V 7 bases and J 7 bases; bases outside gene matches: 6. Germline CDR1 reads LNHDA; CDR2 reads SQIVND (reference sequence). CDR3 residues: CASKRDRGSGELFF. CDR3 DNA sequence: TGTGCCAGTAAGCGGGACAGGGGCAGCGGGGAGCTGTTTTTT. The full variable domain, with the rest looked up from reference TRBV19 and TRBJ2-2, is DGGITQSPKYLFRKEGQNVTLSCEQNLNHDAMYWYRQDPGQGLRLIYYSQIVNDFQKGDIAEGYSVSREKKESFPLTVTSAQKNPTAFYLCASKRDRGSGELFFGEGSRLTVL.

The chain employs TRBV6-5 and TRBJ1-2, with 9 bases aligning to TRBD1. CDR3 length equals 14 residues. V shed 4 bases and J 2 bases; nucleotides not matched to a gene: 2. From germline, CDR1 is MNHEY and CDR2 SVGAGI. In DNA form, the CDR3 reads TGTGCCAGCAGTTCGGGACAGGGCAACTATGGCTACACCTTC. Amino acid sequence: CASSSGQGNYGYTF.

This clone was detected only a few times. The chain is built from TRBV12-3 or TRBV12-4 and TRBJ2-7, with a tentative D call TRBD2 (6 bases). The CDR3 is 11 residues long. Trimming took 4 bases from V and 11 from J, leaving 12 bases between them. This CDR3 reads CASSSGGIKYF. CDR3 in DNA: TGTGCCAGCAGTTCTGGCGGGATCAAGTACTTC.

This clone was recorded only once. This chain joins TRBV2 and TRBJ2-7; tentative D call: TRBD1 (6 bases). Trimming cost V 5 bases and J 5 bases, with 13 bases left between them. Germline V gene data show CDR1 as SNHLY and CDR2 as FYNNEI. The CDR3 is 13 residues long. The CDR3: CASSYRVLDEQYF. Here the CDR3 DNA reads TGTGCCAGCAGTTACAGGGTACTGGACGAGCAGTACTTC.

This clone has just a few counts. This chain connects TRBV7-6 to TRBJ1-2; D is unclear. Trimming left V 5 bases short and J 5 bases short, with 18 bases between. The CDR3 has 15 residues. Germline V gene data show CDR1 as SGHVS and CDR2 as FNYEAQ. The DNA for the CDR3 is TGTGCCAGCAGCCGGGATTGGGGAGTGGGGTATGGCTACACCTTC. Encoded protein: CASSRDWGVGYGYTF.

There are many counts of this clone. The V gene is TRBV7-3, the J gene TRBJ2-1; D possibly corresponds to TRBD2 (5 bases). The CDR3 sequence is 15 residues long. V dropped 5 bases and J dropped 0 bases, with 11 bases sitting between them. The germline V gene has CDR1 SGHTA and CDR2 FQGTGA. The CDR3 nucleotides read TGTGCCAGCAGCCCGACCGACTACTCCTACAATGAGCAGTTCTTC. It translates to CASSPTDYSYNEQFF.

The rearrangement links TRBV9 to TRBJ2-7; tentative D call: TRBD1 (6 bases). Germline CDR1 reads SGDLS; CDR2 reads YYNGEE. Trimming took off 4 bases at V and 3 bases at J, with 14 bases between the two ends. This CDR3 spans 14 amino acids. The chain's CDR3 is CASSPRTANYEQYF. In nucleotides, the CDR3 is TGTGCCAGCAGCCCTCGGACAGCAAACTACGAGCAGTACTTC.

This rearrangement joins TRBV11-3 to TRBJ1-1, with a tentative D call TRBD1 (5 bases). This CDR3 is built from 13 residues. V was pared by 4 bases and J by 7 bases, with 13 bases between. From germline, CDR1 is SGHNT and CDR2 YENEEA. The CDR3 DNA is TGTGCCAGCAGCTCCCCCAGGGTCTATGAAGCTTTCTTT. It encodes CASSSPRVYEAFF.

The chain carries TRBV2 and TRBJ2-3, with 8 bases aligning to TRBD1. The V gene's germline CDR1 is SNHLY and CDR2 FYNNEI. The trim removed 6 bases at V and 9 bases at J, leaving 8 bases unmatched. The CDR3 covers 13 residues. As DNA, the CDR3 is TGTGCCAGCAGCCCCAGGGGGCAGAGCACGCAGTATTTT. This gives the protein CASSPRGQSTQYF.

The chain combines TRBV28 with TRBJ2-7, with D tentatively TRBD1 (5 bases). The CDR3 is 15 amino acids. V lost 3 bases and J lost 3, with 15 bases in between. Germline CDR1 reads MDHEN; CDR2 reads SYDVKM. The CDR3, as DNA: TGTGCCAGCAGTTTGTTGGACAATATGAACTACGAGCAGTACTTC. Its protein is CASSLLDNMNYEQYF.

V and J are TRBV27 and TRBJ2-1; D perhaps matches TRBD1 (5 bases). Germline CDR1 reads MNHEY; CDR2 reads SMNVEV (reference sequence). CDR3 size: 15 residues. V lost 6 bases and J lost 4, with 16 bases in between. This chain's CDR3 is CASSRTQTVYNEQFF. DNA of the CDR3: TGTGCCAGCAGCCGGACACAGACCGTGTACAATGAGCAGTTCTTC.

The V call is TRBV5-6, the J call TRBJ1-2; the D gene is possibly TRBD1 (5 bases). The CDR3 is made up of 15 amino acids. Deletions cut 4 bases from V and 8 bases from J, with 21 bases between. Germline CDR1 and CDR2: SGHDT and YYEEEE. The DNA of the CDR3 is TGTGCCAGCAGCAATTACGACGGACGTTGGGGCGGCTACACCTTC. Its protein product is CASSNYDGRWGGYTF.

This chain joins TRBV9 and TRBJ1-2, with D uncertain. Germline CDR1 SGDLS, CDR2 YYNGEE. CDR3 length: 12 residues. V was trimmed by 7 bases and J by 0 bases, leaving 7 bases between them. CDR3 loop: CASYRANYGYTF. The DNA of the CDR3 is TGTGCCAGCTACCGGGCTAACTATGGCTACACCTTC.

This clone was seen a few times. The DNA of the CDR3 is TGTGCCTGCCGGCTAGCGAACCAAGAGACCCAGTACTTC. It codes for CACRLANQETQYF. The chain couples TRBV30 to TRBJ2-5; tentatively, D is TRBD2 (6 bases). V was clipped by 6 bases and J by 0 bases, with 11 bases between them. This CDR3 has 13 residues. CDR1 and CDR2 from the germline V gene are GTSNPN and SVGIG (reference sequence).

The CDR3 nucleotides are TGTGCCAGCAAAGGGACTAGCGGGAGGGAAGAGACCCAGTACTTC. This codes for CASKGTSGREETQYF. The chain uses TRBV2 and TRBJ2-5; TRBD2 aligns across 16 bases. Germline CDR1 and CDR2: SNHLY and FYNNEI. CDR3 length: 15 residues. The V gene end was trimmed by 7 bases and the J gene end by 3 bases; junction bases not matched to a gene: 2.

This clone was counted a single time. The rearrangement joins TRBV21-1 to TRBJ2-7; the table's D gene call, TRBD2, was not cross checked with the DNA. TRBV21-1 is deemed a pseudogene. The CDR3 has 21 residues. The CDR3, as DNA: TGTGCCAGCAGCAAAGCAAGCGGACAGGGTTCGACTAGCGGGAGGCCCTACGAGCAGTACTTC. Translated: CASSKASGQGSTSGRPYEQYF.

The chain joins TRBV7-2 to TRBJ1-4; D gene ambiguous. Trimming stripped 5 bases from V and 0 bases from J, with 10 bases between. Germline CDR1 and CDR2: SGHTA and FQGNSA. This CDR3 contains 15 residues. The CDR3 loop is CASSPQVATNEKLFF. CDR3 DNA sequence: TGTGCCAGCAGCCCGCAGGTAGCAACTAATGAAAAACTGTTTTTT.

The CDR3 here is CASSQAPGLAYEQYF. In DNA form, the CDR3 reads TGCGCCAGCAGCCAAGCTCCGGGACTAGCCTACGAGCAGTACTTC. The chain recombines TRBV4-3 with TRBJ2-7; 8 bases agree with TRBD2. The CDR3 is 15 amino acids. J lost 2 bases, V lost 1 base, and 4 bases had no gene match. Looked up from germline, CDR1 is LGHNA and CDR2 is YSLEER.

The chain carries TRBV9 and TRBJ1-1; 8 bases align to TRBD1. Trimming took 2 bases from V and 5 from J; bases not matched to a gene: 2. Germline assignment: CDR1 SGDLS and CDR2 YYNGEE. The CDR3 extends over 13 amino acids. The CDR3 nucleotides are TGTGCCAGCAGCGTCACAGGGGGGACTGAAGCTTTCTTT. Translation gives CASSVTGGTEAFF.

V usage is TRBV2 and J usage is TRBJ2-1; possibly TRBD2 for D (7 bases). CDR3 length: 13 residues. V was shortened by 9 bases and J by 2 bases, with 11 bases between the two germline ends. Germline CDR1 is SNHLY and CDR2 is FYNNEI. The DNA for the CDR3 is TGTGCCAGAGAGGGGGGGCCCTACAATGAGCAGTTCTTC. Protein sequence: CAREGGPYNEQFF. Looking up the rest from reference TRBV2 and TRBJ2-1 gives the full variable domain: EPEVTQTPSHQVTQMGQEVILRCVPISNHLYFYWYRQILGQKVEFLVSFYNNEISEKSEIFDDQFSVERPDGSNFTLKIRSTKLEDSAMYFCAREGGPYNEQFFGPGTRLTVL.

The J gene is TRBJ1-1, the V gene TRBV21-1. TRBV21-1 is tagged as a pseudogene. The CDR3 loop spans 15 amino acids. CDR3 nucleotides: TGTGCCAGCAGCAAAGGGGAGACCCTGAACACTGAAGCTTTCTTT. It codes for CASSKGETLNTEAFF.

The table lists this clone with a count of one. The chain joins TRBV11-3 to TRBJ2-3; D gene uncertain. Trimming took off 1 base at V and 1 base at J, with 9 bases between the two ends. Germline V lookup: CDR1 SGHNT, CDR2 YENEEA. The CDR3 contains 15 residues. This chain's CDR3 is CASSLGVTRTDTQYF. Written as DNA, the CDR3 is TGTGCCAGCAGCTTAGGGGTGACACGCACAGATACGCAGTATTTT.